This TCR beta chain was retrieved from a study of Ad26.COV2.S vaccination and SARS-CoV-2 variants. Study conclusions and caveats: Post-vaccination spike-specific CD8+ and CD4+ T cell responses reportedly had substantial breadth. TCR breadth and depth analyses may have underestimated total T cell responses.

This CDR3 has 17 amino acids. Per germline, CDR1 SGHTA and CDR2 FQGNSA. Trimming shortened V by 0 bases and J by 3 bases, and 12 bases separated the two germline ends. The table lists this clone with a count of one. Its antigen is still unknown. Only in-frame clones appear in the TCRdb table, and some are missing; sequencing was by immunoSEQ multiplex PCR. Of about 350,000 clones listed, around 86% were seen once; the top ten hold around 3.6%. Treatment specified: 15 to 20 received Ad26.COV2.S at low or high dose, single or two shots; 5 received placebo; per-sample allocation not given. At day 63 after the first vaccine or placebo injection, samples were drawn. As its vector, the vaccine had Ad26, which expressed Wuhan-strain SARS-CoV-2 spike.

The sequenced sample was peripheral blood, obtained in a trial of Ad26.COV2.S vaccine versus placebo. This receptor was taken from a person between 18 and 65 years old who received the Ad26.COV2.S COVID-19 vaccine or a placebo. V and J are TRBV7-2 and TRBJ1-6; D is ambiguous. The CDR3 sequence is CASSLAPPGSYNSPLHF. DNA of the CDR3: TGTGCCAGCAGCTTAGCGCCGCCGGGAAGCTATAATTCACCCCTCCACTTT.